A selection of T cell receptor beta chains follows, all from one sample in a study of a mutant IDH1 vaccine in newly diagnosed glioma. The method was immunoSEQ multiplex PCR; TCRdb's version includes in-frame clones alone and lacks a portion of them. The data contain around 41,000 clones, 75% to 90% of them singletons. Their antigens are not known. The material sequenced was PBMCs, taken from a glioma patient whose treatment included an IDH1 peptide vaccine. All receptors come from a man aged 40-49 years with glioma. CDR3s include the opening cysteine and the closing phenylalanine or tryptophan. A D gene is named only where the DNA matches it firmly. Clone size is stated in some rows and not others, as once, few, many or a class when expanded.

TRBD2	TRBJ2-7	TRBV10-3	NA	CAISMSRDYPTYEQYF	TGTGCCATCAGTATGTCGAGGGACTATCCGACCTACGAGCAGTACTTC
NA	TRBJ1-6	TRBV6-5	NA	CASGRDSISPLHF	TGTGCCAGTGGGAGGGATTCCATTTCACCCCTCCACTTT
NA	TRBJ1-5	TRBV28	NA	CASSLWQGQKQPQHF	TGTGCCAGCAGTTTATGGCAGGGGCAGAAACAGCCCCAGCATTTT
TRBD1	TRBJ1-5	TRBV28	few	CASSLPRGGQHF	TGTGCCAGCAGTCTGCCCAGGGGGGGACAGCATTTT
TRBD1	TRBJ1-4	TRBV29-1	NA	CSVEHPGQGYGEKLFF	TGCAGCGTTGAGCATCCGGGACAGGGTTATGGCGAAAAACTGTTTTTT
TRBD1	TRBJ1-2	TRBV5-5	NA	CASSLGSSWDRDNYGYTF	TGTGCCAGCAGCTTGGGTTCGAGCTGGGACAGGGATAACTATGGCTACACCTTC
NA	TRBJ2-3	TRBV4-1	once	CASRGTYTDTQYF	TGCGCCAGCCGAGGGACCTACACAGATACGCAGTATTTT
NA	TRBJ1-2	TRBV27	NA	CASSGTQGSGYTF	TGTGCCAGCAGTGGTACCCAGGGCTCTGGCTACACCTTC
NA	TRBJ2-3	TRBV18	NA	CASLPQSDTQYF	TGTGCCAGCCTCCCGCAGTCAGATACGCAGTATTTT
NA	TRBJ2-3	TRBV5-1	NA	CASSLADSTDTQYF	TGCGCCAGCAGCTTGGCTGACAGCACAGATACGCAGTATTTT
NA	TRBJ1-1	TRBV14	NA	CASSHVRVRTEAFF	TGTGCCAGCAGCCACGTGAGGGTGCGGACTGAAGCTTTCTTT
TRBD2	TRBJ2-3	TRBV7-2	NA	CASSSGLAGGDTQYF	TGTGCCAGCAGCTCTGGACTAGCGGGCGGCGATACGCAGTATTTT
TRBD2	TRBJ2-3	TRBV7-2	NA	CASSLDAASGSTDTQYF	TGTGCCAGCAGCTTAGATGCGGCTAGCGGGAGCACAGATACGCAGTATTTT
NA	TRBJ1-5	TRBV14	NA	CASSQARLEHSGTSCNQPQHF	TGTGCCAGCAGCCAAGCTAGACTGGAACACAGCGGGACATCATGTAATCAGCCCCAGCATTTT
TRBD2	TRBJ2-5	TRBV5-1	NA	CASSSLSGGVETQYF	TGCGCCAGCAGCTCACTTAGCGGGGGGGTAGAGACCCAGTACTTC
TRBD2	TRBJ2-3	TRBV10-2	NA	CASMGGLDTQYF	TGCGCCAGCATGGGAGGGCTTGATACGCAGTATTTT
NA	TRBJ1-5	TRBV6-4	NA	CASSPGGGGQPQHF	TGTGCCAGCAGCCCTGGAGGCGGGGGTCAGCCCCAGCATTTT